The 27 T cell receptor beta chains below all came from one sample that was sequenced in a study of control samples from healthy donors and cancer patients. Assay: immunoSEQ multiplex PCR; the TCRdb copy retains only in-frame clones and omits some. The sample holds about 120,000 clones, more than 80% seen once. Sequencing was carried out using PBMCs. Every receptor here comes from a woman in her 50s with colorectal cancer.

This clone was detected only once. The chain recombines TRBV5-4 with TRBJ2-3; 8 bases agree with TRBD2. V gave up 3 bases and J gave up 3 bases; unmatched junction bases: 9. From germline, CDR1 is SGHNT and CDR2 YYREEE (reference sequence). The CDR3 covers 16 residues. CDR3 nucleotides: TGTGCCAGCAGCTCCCGGGCCGGGGGGGATACAGATACGCAGTATTTT. Translated: CASSSRAGGDTDTQYF.

The V gene is TRBV28, the J gene TRBJ1-1; D may be TRBD1 (6 bases). Germline CDR1 MDHEN, CDR2 SYDVKM. The V and J ends lost 3 bases and 6 bases respectively, with 11 bases between them. CDR3 length: 13 residues. This CDR3 is CASSFKGVSEAFF. As DNA, the CDR3 is TGTGCCAGCAGTTTTAAGGGGGTATCTGAAGCTTTCTTT.

With respect to this clone: The sample contains more than one DNA sequence encoding this CDR3. J is TRBJ2-5 and V is TRBV19; D not certain. The ends were cut back, 3 bases at V and 1 base at J, with 0 bases in the middle. Germline loops: CDR1 LNHDA, CDR2 SQIVND (reference sequence). The CDR3 contains 11 residues. The CDR3 loop is CASSIQETQYF. CDR3 bases: TGTGCCAGTAGTATCCAAGAGACCCAGTACTTC.

The rearrangement joins TRBV6-4 to TRBJ1-4; D unclear. Trimming left V 5 bases short and J 3 bases short, with 10 bases between. Per the germline V gene, CDR1 is MRHNA and CDR2 is SNTAGT. There are 14 residues in the CDR3. This chain's CDR3 is CASSPFVPNEKLFF. DNA for the CDR3: TGTGCCAGCAGTCCCTTTGTACCTAATGAAAAACTGTTTTTT.

The chain recombines TRBV28 with TRBJ2-5, with a possible D match to TRBD2 (5 bases). CDR1 is MDHEN and CDR2 is SYDVKM in the germline V gene. CDR3 size: 15 residues. V gave up 5 bases and J gave up 4 bases, with 17 bases separating them. The chain's CDR3 is CASSSPAEGGETQYF. As DNA, the CDR3 is TGTGCCAGCAGTAGCCCGGCCGAAGGAGGAGAGACCCAGTACTTC.

The chain uses TRBV7-8 and TRBJ2-7; possible D gene TRBD1, 6 bases. The CDR3 length is 12 residues. V was trimmed by 9 bases and J by 4 bases, leaving 13 bases between them. CDR1 is SGHVS and CDR2 is FQNEAQ in the germline V gene. CDR3 sequence: CASGGRKYEQYF. The CDR3 region has the DNA TGTGCCAGTGGGGGCAGGAAATACGAGCAGTACTTC.

The CDR3 is CASSSGQGAAYNQPQHF. CDR3 bases: TGTGCCAGTAGTTCTGGACAGGGGGCTGCGTATAATCAGCCCCAGCATTTT. The V call is TRBV19, the J call TRBJ1-5, with 11 bases fitting TRBD1. Germline values: CDR1 LNHDA, CDR2 SQIVND (reference sequence). Trimming removed 5 bases from V and 4 bases from J; junction bases left unmatched: 10. This CDR3 region has 17 residues.

The sample holds a few counts of this clone. The chain uses TRBV7-8 and TRBJ2-7, with 9 positions matching TRBD2. The germline CDR1 and CDR2 sequences are SGHVS and FQNEAQ. V lost 4 bases and J lost 1; bases outside the gene matches: 8. The CDR3 loop spans 16 amino acids. The CDR3 region has the DNA TGTGCCAGCAGCTCGTACCCAGCGGGGGGATCCTACGAGCAGTACTTC. It codes for CASSSYPAGGSYEQYF.

The J gene is TRBJ1-6, the V gene TRBV28; 8 nucleotides match TRBD1. V shed 2 bases, J shed 5 bases, and the junction held 5 bases outside the gene matches. The CDR3 runs 16 residues. In germline, CDR1 is MDHEN, CDR2 SYDVKM. CDR3 sequence: CASSLRYRGNNSPLHF. The CDR3 region has the DNA TGTGCCAGCAGTTTAAGGTACAGGGGGAATAATTCACCCCTCCACTTT.

This chain joins TRBV6-5 and TRBJ1-4; D is possibly TRBD1 (5 bases). Germline CDR1 reads MNHEY; CDR2 reads SVGAGI. The V end lost 6 bases, the J end lost 5 bases, and 16 bases lay between the germline ends. The length of the CDR3 is 15 residues. CDR3 amino acids: CASSRTQGKNEKLFF. In DNA form, the CDR3 reads TGTGCCAGCAGCCGGACCCAGGGCAAAAATGAAAAACTGTTTTTT.

J is TRBJ2-2 and V is TRBV7-2, with 9 positions matching TRBD1. This CDR3 is 14 amino acids long. V dropped 6 bases and J dropped 5; count of bases not matched to a gene: 4. CDR1 is SGHTA, CDR2 FQGNSA, per germline. The CDR3 loop is CASSGQGTTGELFF. As DNA, the CDR3 is TGTGCCAGCAGTGGACAGGGGACAACCGGGGAGCTGTTTTTT.

The chain is built from TRBV5-1 and TRBJ2-1, with 9 positions matching TRBD2. Trimming at V came to 0 bases and at J to 6 bases, leaving 7 bases not matched to a gene. This CDR3 has 16 amino acids. Germline V gene sequence: CDR1 SGHRS, CDR2 YFSETQ. This CDR3 is CASSLALLAGSNEQFF. The CDR3 DNA reads TGCGCCAGCAGCTTGGCCTTGCTAGCGGGAAGCAATGAGCAGTTCTTC.

The chain links TRBV9 to TRBJ2-6; 10 positions agree with TRBD1. J lost 3 bases, V lost 0 bases, and 6 bases had no gene match. The CDR3 has 18 amino acids. Per the germline V gene, CDR1 is SGDLS and CDR2 is YYNGEE. The CDR3, as DNA: TGTGCCAGCAGCGTAGACCTGGACAGGGGGGTTGGGGCCAACGTCCTGACTTTC. Translation: CASSVDLDRGVGANVLTF.

This clone was detected only once. The chain couples TRBV7-9 to TRBJ1-2; D is unclear. V lost 1 base to trimming and J lost 6 bases, with 9 bases between them. CDR1 is SEHNR and CDR2 is FQNEAQ in the germline V gene (reference sequence). The length of the CDR3 is 13 residues. CDR3: CASSLGLGNGYTF. DNA of the CDR3: TGTGCCAGCAGCTTAGGATTGGGGAATGGCTACACCTTC.

This clone was seen just once. The V and J genes are TRBV7-2 and TRBJ2-1, with unresolved D. CDR1 is SGHTA and CDR2 is FQGNSA in the germline V gene. The ends were cut back, 0 bases at V and 6 bases at J, with 12 bases in the middle. The CDR3 is 15 amino acids. CDR3 bases: TGTGCCAGCAGCTTAGCTGCTAGAAGGTTCAATGAGCAGTTCTTC. Protein sequence: CASSLAARRFNEQFF.

The V and J genes are TRBV2 and TRBJ1-6, with TRBD1 matching 8 bases. This CDR3 spans 21 amino acids. Unmatched junction bases numbered 26, after V lost 4 bases and J lost 9 bases. From germline, CDR1 is SNHLY and CDR2 FYNNEI. DNA for the CDR3: TGTGCCAGCAGTGGAGAGGCGCTACAGGGGGATAAGGGGATTGGGAGTTCACCCCTCCACTTT. Its translation is CASSGEALQGDKGIGSSPLHF.

The chain joins TRBV5-4 to TRBJ1-3, with D unresolved. Trimming took off 3 bases at V and 0 bases at J, with 16 bases between the two ends. This CDR3 is built from 17 residues. Looked up from germline, CDR1 is SGHNT and CDR2 is YYREEE (reference sequence). CDR3 sequence (DNA): TGTGCCAGCAGCTCGAGGACCTCCGGAAACTCTGGAAACACCATATATTTT. Its translation is CASSSRTSGNSGNTIYF.

This chain connects TRBV3-1 (or the pseudogene TRBV3-2) to TRBJ2-1; tentative D call: TRBD1 (6 bases). This CDR3 is 15 amino acids long. V shed 1 base and J shed 6 bases, with 13 bases lying between them. Germline V CDR1 and CDR2: LGHDT, YNNKEL (reference sequence). The CDR3 here is CASSQAYRVGNEQFF. The CDR3 bases are TGTGCCAGCAGCCAAGCCTACAGGGTTGGCAATGAGCAGTTCTTC.

This clone was picked up a small number of times. The chain links TRBV10-3 to TRBJ2-2; D may be TRBD2 (6 bases). Per the germline V gene, CDR1 is ENHRY and CDR2 is SYGVKD. The V end was cut by 7 bases, the J end by 0 bases, with 15 bases between. The CDR3 contains 16 residues. In DNA, the CDR3 is TGTGCCATCAAGAGTGGGGCTAGCGCGAACACCGGGGAGCTGTTTTTT. Residues: CAIKSGASANTGELFF.

The chain couples TRBV19 to TRBJ2-1; TRBD2 aligns across 12 bases. Germline trimming cut 5 bases from V and 5 bases from J; bases unmatched to any gene: 4. This CDR3 contains 15 residues. Germline-derived CDR1 and CDR2 are LNHDA and SQIVND (reference sequence). The CDR3 protein is CASSPTSGSNNEQFF. DNA of the CDR3: TGTGCCAGTAGTCCGACTAGCGGGAGTAACAATGAGCAGTTCTTC.

Relative to its sample, this clone is medium-sized. The chain employs TRBV7-9 and TRBJ1-2, with D hard to call. This CDR3 contains 12 residues. Deletions cut 3 bases from V and 4 bases from J, with 6 bases between. CDR1 is SEHNR and CDR2 is FQNEAQ in the germline V gene (reference sequence). The CDR3 coding sequence is TGTGCCAGCAGCTTTGGGAGCTATGGCTACACCTTC. This codes for CASSFGSYGYTF.

The chain carries TRBV19 and TRBJ1-1, with a possible D match to TRBD1 (5 bases). Germline CDR1 reads LNHDA; CDR2 reads SQIVND (reference sequence). V was cut by 4 bases and J by 0 bases, with 12 bases left in between. This CDR3 comprises 15 residues. The CDR3 protein is CASSTVDSLNTEAFF. CDR3 nucleotide sequence: TGTGCCAGTAGTACTGTTGACAGCTTGAACACTGAAGCTTTCTTT.

About this clone itself: Additional DNA sequences in this sample encode the identical CDR3. This chain joins TRBV6-5 and TRBJ1-2, with 10 bases aligning to TRBD1. Losses at the gene ends were 8 bases for V and 6 bases for J; bases not matched to a gene: 3. This CDR3 contains 12 residues. CDR1 is MNHEY, CDR2 SVGAGI, per germline. The CDR3, as DNA: TGTGCCAGCCGGACAGGGGGTCATGGCTACACCTTC. It yields the protein CASRTGGHGYTF.

The chain joins TRBV12-3 or TRBV12-4 to TRBJ2-7; TRBD2 might be the D (6 bases). The CDR3 contains 12 residues. Between the trimmed V and J ends, which lost 3 bases and 5 bases, there was a span of 8 bases. The CDR3 loop reads CASSLEGNEQYF. The CDR3 DNA reads TGTGCCAGCAGTTTGGAGGGAAACGAGCAGTACTTC.

The rearrangement joins TRBV5-1 to TRBJ1-2; D perhaps matches TRBD1 (5 bases). Trimming left V 3 bases short and J 0 bases short, with 12 bases between. There are 15 residues in the CDR3. Germline V gene lookup returns CDR1 SGHRS and CDR2 YFSETQ. CDR3 loop: CASSSGPTPNYGYTF. The CDR3, as DNA: TGCGCCAGCAGCTCGGGACCTACACCTAACTATGGCTACACCTTC. Full variable domain (missing parts from reference TRBV5-1 and TRBJ1-2): KAGVTQTPRYLIKTRGQQVTLSCSPISGHRSVSWYQQTPGQGLQFLFEYFSETQRNKGNFPGRFSGRQFSNSRSEMNVSTLELGDSALYLCASSSGPTPNYGYTFGSGTRLTVV.

The chain recombines TRBV5-1 with TRBJ1-1, with D maybe TRBD1 (5 bases). Germline CDR1 is SGHRS and CDR2 is YFSETQ. The CDR3 has 14 residues. Trimming removed 0 bases from V and 1 base from J, with 7 bases in between. CDR3 nucleotides: TGCGCCAGCAGCTTGGGACAGAAGAACACTGAAGCTTTCTTT. Amino acid sequence: CASSLGQKNTEAFF.

This clone was detected once. The rearrangement uses TRBV20-1 and TRBJ2-5, with TRBD2 as a possible D gene (6 bases). Trimming removed 3 bases from V and 6 bases from J, with 20 bases in between. This CDR3 has 15 residues. Germline loops: CDR1 DFQATT, CDR2 SNEGSKA (reference sequence). In nucleotides, the CDR3 is TGCAGTGCTAGTAAGTCGGAGGGGAGAGCGAAGACCCAGTACTTC. It is translated as CSASKSEGRAKTQYF.